Listed here are 14 T cell receptor beta chains from one sample, sequenced in a study of T cell clusters in autoimmune cytopenias. Approximately 40,000 genome equivalents of blood DNA were amplified for TRB. TRB was amplified by touch-down multiplex PCR, primer pools A and B combined. TCRdb re-called the multiplex PCR reads; one entry per CDR3 protein, DNA not given. The ten top clones account for roughly a fifth, within a sample of about 5,000 distinct CDR3 sequences. The sequencing sample was made of peripheral blood. Receptor source: a human donor with an autoimmune cytopenia or autoimmune hepatitis (not recorded which).

This CDR3 reads CATLDQFEAFF. The chain uses TRBV10-3 and TRBJ1-1. Germline CDR1 and CDR2: ENHRY and SYGVKD. There are 11 residues in the CDR3.

By frequency, this clonotype registers medium-sized. This sequence joins TRBV19 and TRBJ2-7; the D call of TRBD1 rests on TCRdb alone, since no DNA is present to check it. The CDR3 runs 14 residues. The germline V gene has CDR1 LNHDA and CDR2 SQIVND (reference sequence). The CDR3 region is CASSAGTGGYEQYF.

By frequency, this clonotype is medium-sized. This chain links TRBV27 with TRBJ2-7; without DNA, the TCRdb call of TRBD1 cannot be checked. The CDR3 has 15 amino acids. CDR1 is MNHEY and CDR2 is SMNVEV in the germline V gene (reference sequence). The chain's CDR3 is CASSLTASSSYEQYF.

This chain uses TRBV20-1 with TRBJ2-1; TCRdb's D call, TRBD1, is unchecked because there is no DNA. CDR3 size: 14 residues. The germline CDR1 and CDR2 sequences are DFQATT and SNEGSKA (reference sequence). CDR3 in amino acids: CSARGHPEAGEQFF.

This chain connects TRBV18 to TRBJ1-5. The CDR3 is 13 amino acids. Germline CDR1 KGHSH, CDR2 LQKENI. CDR3 sequence reads: CASSPWGNQPQHF.

This clonotype is called medium-sized based on its frequency. The chain recombines TRBV19 with TRBJ2-2; TCRdb outputs TRBD1, but without DNA this stays unchecked. The CDR3 extends over 15 amino acids. Germline V CDR1 and CDR2: LNHDA, SQIVND (reference sequence). CDR3 in amino acids: CASKGGGQGPGELFF.

This clonotype is classed as medium-sized by frequency. The chain has TRBV19 and TRBJ1-4; without DNA, the TCRdb call of TRBD1 cannot be checked. The CDR3 covers 16 residues. CDR1 is LNHDA and CDR2 is SQIVND in the germline V gene (reference sequence). CDR3 protein: CASSIWVGQPNEKLFF.

By frequency, this clonotype registers medium-sized. The chain is built from TRBV6-1 and TRBJ2-3; TCRdb reports TRBD2, a call that lacks DNA to check it against. This CDR3 has 14 residues. The germline CDR1 and CDR2 sequences are MNHNS and SASEGT. CDR3 amino acids: CASRGLADTDTQYF.

Measured by frequency, this clonotype is medium-sized. This rearrangement joins TRBV19 to TRBJ2-5; the TCRdb D gene call, TRBD1, has no DNA to confirm it. The length of the CDR3 is 14 residues. In germline, CDR1 is LNHDA, CDR2 SQIVND (reference sequence). The CDR3 sequence is CASSLTGGLETQYF.

Considering frequency, this clonotype is medium-sized (0.01 to 0.1%). V gene TRBV5-5 combines with J gene TRBJ1-1; checking the TCRdb D call of TRBD1 is not possible without DNA. This CDR3 is built from 11 residues. Germline loops: CDR1 SGHKS, CDR2 YYEKEE (reference sequence). This CDR3 is CASSHQGVAFF.

Judged by frequency, this clonotype is medium-sized. J is TRBJ2-3 and V is TRBV5-5. The CDR3 extends over 15 amino acids. CDR1 SGHKS and CDR2 YYEKEE come from the germline V gene (reference sequence). The CDR3 protein is CASSLRTVQADTQYF.

According to its frequency, this clonotype is medium-sized. The chain combines TRBV18 with TRBJ2-6; TCRdb calls TRBD1, which cannot be checked without DNA. This CDR3 has 15 residues. Per germline, CDR1 KGHSH and CDR2 LQKENI. The CDR3 spells CASSQGQVQSNVLTF.

The rearrangement joins TRBV12-3 or TRBV12-4 to TRBJ1-3; the D call of TRBD1 rests on TCRdb alone, since no DNA is present to check it. This CDR3 spans 13 amino acids. The CDR3 is CASGNRVANTIYF.

The chain carries TRBV15 and TRBJ2-2; TCRdb returns TRBD2, unconfirmable since there is no DNA. The CDR3 is made up of 16 amino acids. Germline V CDR1 and CDR2: LNHNV, YYDKDF (reference sequence). The CDR3 is CATRPSGGADTGELFF.